The 24 T cell receptor beta chains in this list originate from one sample, sequenced in a study of Graves' ophthalmopathy and Graves' hyperthyroidism. Scientists amplified the TCR beta CDR3 regions from RNA transcripts. After a first-round RT-PCR with HTBI primers, a second-round multiplex PCR was run. One entry per CDR3 protein, called by TCRdb with MiXCR from the multiplex PCR reads. The table lists about 210,000 distinct CDR3 sequences, 29% of them singletons. Sample: peripheral blood. These receptor sequences come from a man between 45 and 60 years old with Graves' ophthalmopathy.

The chain links TRBV6-2 or TRBV6-3 to TRBJ1-1; 7 bases are a match to TRBD1. V shed 2 bases and J 6 bases; nucleotides not matched to a gene: 6. CDR1 MNHEY and CDR2 SVGEGT come from the germline V gene. The CDR3 has 14 residues. The CDR3 sequence: CASSYPYTGAEAFF. As DNA, the CDR3 is TGTGCCAGCAGTTACCCTTACACAGGGGCTGAAGCTTTCTTT.

This clonotype has a count of ten or more. Here the CDR3 reads CASSDQVQETQYF. The CDR3 nucleotides are TGTGCCAGCAGTGACCAGGTCCAAGAGACCCAGTACTTC. The chain couples TRBV2 to TRBJ2-5; D is undetermined. CDR1 and CDR2 from the germline V gene are SNHLY and FYNNEI. Trimming left V 3 bases short and J 1 base short, with 6 bases between. The CDR3 loop spans 13 amino acids.

There are many counts of this clonotype. V is TRBV18 and J is TRBJ2-5, with 7 bases aligning to TRBD2. CDR1 and CDR2 from the germline V gene are KGHSH and LQKENI. The V and J ends lost 6 bases and 2 bases, in that order; junction bases with no gene match: 12. The CDR3 sequence is 16 residues long. The CDR3 loop is CASSPSGGGLQETQYF. Written as DNA, the CDR3 is TGTGCCAGCTCCCCTTCCGGCGGGGGACTTCAAGAGACCCAGTACTTC.

This clonotype came up many times. V is TRBV28 and J is TRBJ2-7; 7 nucleotides align to TRBD1. Per the germline V gene, CDR1 is MDHEN and CDR2 is SYDVKM. The CDR3 loop spans 14 amino acids. Trimming cost V 3 bases and J 6 bases; bases outside gene matches: 8. For the CDR3, the DNA is TGTGCCAGCAGTTTGACCGGGACAGACAGCGAGCAGTACTTC. The encoded protein is CASSLTGTDSEQYF.

This clonotype was seen only once. V usage is TRBV13 and J usage is TRBJ2-7, with D possibly matching TRBD2 (6 bases). This CDR3 spans 16 amino acids. The V end was cut by 3 bases, the J end by 4 bases, with 19 bases between. Per the germline V gene, CDR1 is PRHDT and CDR2 is FYEKMQ (reference sequence). DNA for the CDR3: TGTGCCAGCAGCTTTACCGGCCCTGGCGGGAAGTACGAGCAGTACTTC. The encoded protein is CASSFTGPGGKYEQYF.

This clonotype came up many times. The rearrangement links TRBV4-1 to TRBJ2-5, with D perhaps TRBD1 (5 bases). Trimming took 3 bases from V and 3 from J, leaving 8 bases between them. Germline CDR1 MGHRA, CDR2 YSYEKL. This CDR3 contains 13 residues. CDR3 sequence (DNA): TGCGCCAGCAGCCATTCGACAGAAGAGACCCAGTACTTC. Encoded protein: CASSHSTEETQYF.

This clonotype was counted many times. V usage is TRBV10-3 and J usage is TRBJ2-7, with 12 bases aligning to TRBD2. This CDR3 contains 15 residues. V lost 7 bases to trimming and J lost 2 bases; unmatched junction nucleotides: 6. Germline V gene data show CDR1 as ENHRY and CDR2 as SYGVKD. The CDR3 reads CAINNLAGGPYEQYF. CDR3 nucleotide sequence: TGTGCCATCAATAACCTAGCGGGAGGGCCCTACGAGCAGTACTTC.

In this sample, this clonotype turned up a few times. CDR3: CASRPGGVDTGELFF. The DNA of the CDR3 is TGTGCCAGCAGGCCGGGAGGAGTGGACACCGGGGAGCTGTTTTTT. V is TRBV6-1 and J is TRBJ2-2; 7 bases agree with TRBD2. The CDR3 sequence is 15 residues long. With V trimmed by 6 bases and J by 3 bases, 7 bases remained unmatched. Germline CDR1 is MNHNS and CDR2 is SASEGT.

This chain links TRBV24-1 with TRBJ2-7; D may correspond to TRBD1 or TRBD2 (6 bases each). Germline lookup yields CDR1 KGHDR and CDR2 SFDVKD. The CDR3 is 13 amino acids. V lost 5 bases, J lost 5 bases, and 12 bases lay in between. As DNA, the CDR3 is TGTGCCACCAGTGGAGGGGGAGGCAACGAGCAGTACTTC. Amino acids: CATSGGGGNEQYF.

This clonotype showed up just a few times. V usage is TRBV12-3 or TRBV12-4 and J usage is TRBJ1-1; D is unclear. The CDR3 totals 14 residues. V was cut by 2 bases and J by 0 bases, with 7 bases left in between. CDR3 region: CASSLWTLNTEAFF. The DNA of the CDR3 is TGTGCCAGCAGTTTATGGACTCTGAACACTGAAGCTTTCTTT.

J is TRBJ1-1 and V is TRBV12-3 or TRBV12-4; unclear D gene. V dropped 4 bases and J dropped 3 bases, with 3 bases sitting between them. The length of the CDR3 is 11 residues. The chain's CDR3 is CASSYYTEAFF. As DNA, the CDR3 is TGTGCCAGCAGTTATTACACTGAAGCTTTCTTT.

This clonotype was recorded a few times. The chain joins TRBV12-3 or TRBV12-4 to TRBJ1-2, with D unresolved. The V and J ends lost 6 bases and 5 bases respectively, with 13 bases between them. The CDR3 spans 13 residues. The CDR3 sequence: CASRLGTDYGYTF. The CDR3 DNA reads TGTGCCAGCAGGCTAGGTACCGATTATGGCTACACCTTC.

This rearrangement joins TRBV6-1 to TRBJ2-2; the D is unclear. Trimming left V 0 bases short and J 2 bases short, with 7 bases between. Germline V lookup: CDR1 MNHNS, CDR2 SASEGT. This CDR3 is 15 amino acids long. Here the CDR3 DNA reads TGTGCCAGCAGTGAAGCCCAAAGAAACACCGGGGAGCTGTTTTTT. Translating gives CASSEAQRNTGELFF.

This clonotype turned up a few times. The chain couples TRBV6-2 or TRBV6-3 to TRBJ1-1; D is perhaps TRBD1 (5 bases). Germline V gives CDR1 MNHEY, CDR2 SVGEGT. The CDR3 consists of 13 residues. V shed 5 bases and J shed 7 bases, with 14 bases lying between them. In DNA, the CDR3 is TGTGCCAGCAGTCCCCGAGGGGCAGGTGAAGCTTTCTTT. Its protein product is CASSPRGAGEAFF.

The chain couples TRBV6-1 to TRBJ1-1; no definite D call. V lost 8 bases to trimming and J lost 4 bases, with 11 bases between them. The CDR3 runs to 12 residues. Germline assignment: CDR1 MNHNS and CDR2 SASEGT. The CDR3 nucleotides are TGTGCCAGCGGTAAGGAACGCACTGAAGCTTTCTTT. It yields the protein CASGKERTEAFF.

This clonotype was seen ten or more times. The rearrangement uses TRBV2 and TRBJ1-2; the match to TRBD1 covers 7 bases. The length of the CDR3 is 16 residues. J gave up 13 bases and V 6 bases, and 23 bases lay outside the gene matches. The germline gives CDR1 SNHLY, CDR2 FYNNEI. The CDR3 DNA reads TGTGCCAGCAGAGAGACCAATTTTCTCGGGACAGTCGGTCCCACCTTC. Its protein product is CASRETNFLGTVGPTF. The variable domain in full, completed from reference TRBV2 and TRBJ1-2, reads EPEVTQTPSHQVTQMGQEVILRCVPISNHLYFYWYRQILGQKVEFLVSFYNNEISEKSEIFDDQFSVERPDGSNFTLKIRSTKLEDSAMYFCASRETNFLGTVGPTFGSGTRLTVV.

This clonotype was observed at least ten times. The chain employs TRBV14 and TRBJ2-7; 7 nucleotides align to TRBD1. V lost 4 bases, J lost 2 bases, and 5 bases stayed unmatched. This CDR3 spans 14 amino acids. Germline V CDR1 and CDR2: SGHDN, FVKESK. This CDR3 is CASSLYRGTYEQYF. The CDR3 nucleotides are TGTGCCAGCAGCCTTTACAGGGGCACCTACGAGCAGTACTTC.

J is TRBJ2-7 and V is TRBV6-2 or TRBV6-3; D perhaps matches TRBD2 (6 bases). The CDR3 loop spans 17 amino acids. V shed 0 bases and J shed 4 bases, with 19 bases lying between them. Germline V gene sequence: CDR1 MNHEY, CDR2 SVGEGT. The chain's CDR3 is CASSYSRFFAGFYEQYF. The CDR3, as DNA: TGTGCCAGCAGTTACTCCCGGTTCTTCGCGGGGTTTTACGAGCAGTACTTC.

This clonotype was seen repeatedly, ten times or more. The rearrangement uses TRBV27 and TRBJ1-1; D is unclear. CDR1 is MNHEY and CDR2 is SMNVEV in the germline V gene (reference sequence). CDR3 length equals 16 residues. V was trimmed by 5 bases and J by 0 bases, leaving 16 bases between them. CDR3 sequence: CASSNPPGGMNTEAFF. As DNA, the CDR3 is TGTGCCAGCAGTAACCCACCCGGAGGGATGAACACTGAAGCTTTCTTT.

J is TRBJ1-2 and V is TRBV20-1; TRBD1 matches 7 bases. The V and J ends lost 6 bases and 5 bases, in that order; junction bases with no gene match: 12. The CDR3 loop spans 14 amino acids. CDR1 is DFQATT, CDR2 SNEGSKA, per germline (reference sequence). CDR3 loop: CSAREAGGAYGYTF. The DNA of the CDR3 is TGCAGTGCCAGGGAAGCAGGGGGAGCGTATGGCTACACCTTC.

V and J are TRBV12-3 or TRBV12-4 and TRBJ2-5; D gene unclear. The V end was cut by 6 bases, the J end by 2 bases, with 13 bases between. CDR3 size: 14 residues. As DNA, the CDR3 is TGTGCCAGCAGCCCAGGACCTGCTCAAGAGACCCAGTACTTC. Encoded protein: CASSPGPAQETQYF.

The rearrangement uses TRBV6-1 and TRBJ1-2; possible D gene TRBD1, 5 bases. This CDR3 is built from 14 residues. Germline values: CDR1 MNHNS, CDR2 SASEGT. Trimming removed 1 base from V and 1 base from J, with 7 bases in between. The CDR3 nucleotides read TGTGCCAGCAGTGAAGAGGGGTTTAACTATGGCTACACCTTC. Translating gives CASSEEGFNYGYTF.

This clonotype occurred many times. The chain joins TRBV18 to TRBJ1-2; D not resolved. There are 13 residues in the CDR3. The germline V gene encodes CDR1 KGHSH and CDR2 LQKENI. V gave up 6 bases and J gave up 0 bases, with 8 bases separating them. In DNA form, the CDR3 reads TGTGCCAGCTCCCCGACAACTAACTATGGCTACACCTTC. Translation: CASSPTTNYGYTF.

The gene calls are TRBV6-5 and TRBJ1-2; D is unclear. CDR3 length equals 14 residues. The V gene's germline CDR1 is MNHEY and CDR2 SVGAGI. V was trimmed by 0 bases and J by 0 bases, leaving 5 bases between them. The DNA for the CDR3 is TGTGCCAGCAGTTACTCTCCCACTAACTATGGCTACACCTTC. Amino acid sequence: CASSYSPTNYGYTF.